Presented here are 7 T cell receptor beta chains from one specimen sequenced in a study of cytotoxic CD8 clonotypes in ibrutinib-treated CLL. Using immunoSEQ multiplex PCR, the repertoire was profiled, and TCRdb retains in-frame clones only, with some absent. Here the sample spans some 80,000 clones, around 79% being singletons. Sequences were derived from PBMCs, sampled after 12 months of ibrutinib treatment. Source of these receptors: a human donor with chronic lymphocytic leukemia.

The chain couples TRBV28 to TRBJ2-4; D call uncertain. Per the germline V gene, CDR1 is MDHEN and CDR2 is SYDVKM. The CDR3 spans 15 residues. V was shortened by 4 bases and J by 0 bases, with 10 bases between the two germline ends. The CDR3 DNA sequence: TGTGCCAGCAGTTCTCACCACCTAGCCAAAAACATTCAGTACTTC. Its protein is CASSSHHLAKNIQYF.

The genes are TRBV27 and TRBJ2-7; 7 nucleotides agree with TRBD1. The CDR3 extends over 15 amino acids. J was trimmed by 0 bases and V by 0 bases; bases with no gene match: 2. Germline V gene data show CDR1 as MNHEY and CDR2 as SMNVEV (reference sequence). CDR3 loop: CASSLSGDSSYEQYF. The CDR3, as DNA: TGTGCCAGCAGTTTATCGGGGGACAGCTCCTACGAGCAGTACTTC.

The rearrangement links TRBV4-3 to TRBJ1-1; D is possibly TRBD1 (5 bases). CDR3 size: 17 residues. V was shortened by 0 bases and J by 0 bases, with 14 bases between the two germline ends. CDR1 LGHNA and CDR2 YSLEER come from the germline V gene. CDR3 nucleotides: TGCGCCAGCAGCCAAGAGGGGCGTTTGGTAGTGAACACTGAAGCTTTCTTT. As protein: CASSQEGRLVVNTEAFF.

The genes are TRBV11-1 and TRBJ1-2, with TRBD1 matching over 8 bases. V shed 5 bases, J shed 6 bases, and the junction held 8 bases outside the gene matches. Germline lookup yields CDR1 SGHAT and CDR2 FQDESV (reference sequence). The CDR3 totals 14 residues. CDR3 DNA sequence: TGTGCCAGCAGCCTTGGACAGGGATTTGATGGCTACACCTTC. Protein product: CASSLGQGFDGYTF.

The chain couples TRBV4-1 to TRBJ2-2; 8 bases agree with TRBD2. The J segment lost 7 bases and the V segment lost 4 bases, leaving 17 bases of the junction unmatched. The CDR3 totals 18 residues. Germline-derived CDR1 and CDR2 are MGHRA and YSYEKL. CDR3 region: CASSPWGSGAMEHGELFF. The DNA of the CDR3 is TGCGCCAGCAGCCCATGGGGTAGCGGGGCGATGGAACACGGGGAGCTGTTTTTT.

The genes are TRBV28 and TRBJ1-1; unclear D gene. V was shortened by 2 bases and J by 5 bases, with 9 bases between the two germline ends. Germline CDR1 reads MDHEN; CDR2 reads SYDVKM. The CDR3 runs 13 residues. Here the CDR3 reads CASSLVLWTEAFF. In nucleotides, the CDR3 is TGTGCCAGCAGTTTAGTCCTCTGGACTGAAGCTTTCTTT.

The chain recombines TRBV11-2 with TRBJ2-1; 14 bases are shared with TRBD2. The V and J ends lost 4 bases and 5 bases, in that order; junction bases with no gene match: 7. The CDR3 length is 17 residues. The germline V gene encodes CDR1 SGHAT and CDR2 FQNNGV. The DNA for the CDR3 is TGTGCCAGCAGCTCGACTAGCGGGGGGGCAGGGGACAATGAGCAGTTCTTC. This codes for CASSSTSGGAGDNEQFF.